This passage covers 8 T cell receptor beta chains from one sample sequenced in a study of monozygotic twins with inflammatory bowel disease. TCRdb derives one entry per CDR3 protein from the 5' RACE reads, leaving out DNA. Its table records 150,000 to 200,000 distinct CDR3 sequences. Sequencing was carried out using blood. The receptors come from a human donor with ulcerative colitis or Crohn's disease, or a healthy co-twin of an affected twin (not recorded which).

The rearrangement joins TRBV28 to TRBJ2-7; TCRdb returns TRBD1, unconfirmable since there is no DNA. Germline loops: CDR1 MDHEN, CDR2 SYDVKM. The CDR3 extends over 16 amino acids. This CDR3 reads CASALSRDRSPYEQYF.

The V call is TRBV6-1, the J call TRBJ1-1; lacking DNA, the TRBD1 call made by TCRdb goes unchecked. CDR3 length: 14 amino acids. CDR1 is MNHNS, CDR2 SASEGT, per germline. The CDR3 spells CASSPRGPGTEAFF.

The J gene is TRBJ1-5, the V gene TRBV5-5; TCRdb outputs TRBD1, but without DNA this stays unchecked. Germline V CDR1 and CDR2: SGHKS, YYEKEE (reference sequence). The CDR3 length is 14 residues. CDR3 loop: CASSQAGGPQPQHF.

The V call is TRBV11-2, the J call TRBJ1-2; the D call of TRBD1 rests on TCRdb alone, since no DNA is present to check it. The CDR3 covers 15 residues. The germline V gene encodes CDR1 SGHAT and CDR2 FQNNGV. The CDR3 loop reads CASSPFRGTDYGYTF.

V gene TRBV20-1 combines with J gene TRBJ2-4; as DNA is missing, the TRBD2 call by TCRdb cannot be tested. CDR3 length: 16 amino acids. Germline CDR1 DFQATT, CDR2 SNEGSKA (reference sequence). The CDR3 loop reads CSAREAGGPAKNIQYF.

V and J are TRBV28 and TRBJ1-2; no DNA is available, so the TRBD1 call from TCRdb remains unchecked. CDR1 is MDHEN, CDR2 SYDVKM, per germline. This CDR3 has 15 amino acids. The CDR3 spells CASSRAGGYNYGYTF.

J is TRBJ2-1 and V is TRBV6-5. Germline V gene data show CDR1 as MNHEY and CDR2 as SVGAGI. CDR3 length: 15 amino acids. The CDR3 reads CASSYGGAPYNEQFF.

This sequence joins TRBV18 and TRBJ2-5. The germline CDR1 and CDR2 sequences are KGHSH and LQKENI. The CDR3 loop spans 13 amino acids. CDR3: CASSTSLGETQYF.